This T cell receptor beta chain was identified in a study of Ad26.COV2.S vaccination and SARS-CoV-2 variants. Study-wide results and caveats: Vaccine recipients surpassed placebo recipients in spike-specific TCR breadth. Recipients of either vaccine or placebo displayed similar breadth of non-spike TCRs.

Clones were read by immunoSEQ multiplex PCR, and TCRdb kept only the in-frame ones, dropping some. Here the sample spans 350,000 to 500,000 clones, around 91% being singletons. This clone was seen more than once but under ten times. Antigen unknown. Treatment indicated: some 20 received Ad26.COV2.S at low or high dose, single or two shots; 5 received placebo; per-sample allocation not given. Sampling happened 63 days after the first vaccine or placebo injection. Based in Boston, the donor was an adult of 18-55 years. Expressing Wuhan-strain SARS-CoV-2 spike, an Ad26 vector served as the vaccine. Sequencing used peripheral blood, obtained in a trial of Ad26.COV2.S vaccine versus placebo. This TCR came from a person aged 18-60 years who received the Ad26.COV2.S COVID-19 vaccine or a placebo.

Written as DNA, the CDR3 is TGTGCCAGCAGCTCTTACGGGTTGACGGGGCAAGAGACCCAGTACTTC. This translates into CASSSYGLTGQETQYF. This chain uses TRBV7-9 with TRBJ2-5; D is perhaps TRBD2 (5 bases). The CDR3 is made up of 16 amino acids. Germline V gene sequence: CDR1 SEHNR, CDR2 FQNEAQ (reference sequence). The V gene lost 4 bases and the J gene lost 2 bases, with 17 bases spanning the gap.